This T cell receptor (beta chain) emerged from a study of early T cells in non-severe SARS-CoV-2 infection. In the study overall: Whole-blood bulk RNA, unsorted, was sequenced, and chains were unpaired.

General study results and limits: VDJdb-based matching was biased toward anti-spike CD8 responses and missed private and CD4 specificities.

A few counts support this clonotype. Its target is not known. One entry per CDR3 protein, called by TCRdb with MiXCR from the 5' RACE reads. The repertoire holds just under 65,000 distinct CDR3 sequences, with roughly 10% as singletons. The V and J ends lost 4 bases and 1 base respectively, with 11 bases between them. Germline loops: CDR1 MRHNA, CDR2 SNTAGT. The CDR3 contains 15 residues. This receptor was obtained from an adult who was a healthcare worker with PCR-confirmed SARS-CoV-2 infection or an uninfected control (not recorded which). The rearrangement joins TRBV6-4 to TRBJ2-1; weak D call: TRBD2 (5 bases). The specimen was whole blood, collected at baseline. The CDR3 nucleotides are TGTGCCAGCAGTGTCAACCCGGGATCCTACAATGAGCAGTTCTTC. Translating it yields CASSVNPGSYNEQFF.